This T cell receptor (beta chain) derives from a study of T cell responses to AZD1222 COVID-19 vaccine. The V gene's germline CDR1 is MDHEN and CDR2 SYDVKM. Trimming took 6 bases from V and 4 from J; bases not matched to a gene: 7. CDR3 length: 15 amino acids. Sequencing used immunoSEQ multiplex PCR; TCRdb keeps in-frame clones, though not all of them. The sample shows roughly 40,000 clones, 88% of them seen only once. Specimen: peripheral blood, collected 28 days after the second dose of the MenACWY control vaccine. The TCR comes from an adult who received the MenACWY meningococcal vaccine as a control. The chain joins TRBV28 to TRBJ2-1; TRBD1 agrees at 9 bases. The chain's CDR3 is CASRLRDRAYNEQFF. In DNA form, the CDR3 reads TGTGCCAGCAGGCTTCGGGACAGGGCTTACAATGAGCAGTTCTTC.